The rows below give T cell receptor beta chains drawn from one sample of a study of cytomegalovirus exposure and HLA in healthy donors. Generated by immunoSEQ multiplex PCR, the TCRdb table keeps only in-frame clones and is missing some. The data show around 130,000 clones, 74% seen once. The sample taken for sequencing was PBMCs. Source of these receptors: a woman aged 45-65 years in good health and CMV-seropositive. Each CDR3 is given with its conserved first and last residue. D genes are given only for firm matches. Clone size is given for some rows only: seen once, a few or many times, or a class if the clone is expanded.

J | size | D | V | CDR3 | DNA
TRBJ1-2 | NA | NA | TRBV7-9 | CASSPQGDYGYTF | TGTGCCAGCAGCCCACAGGGTGACTATGGCTACACCTTC
TRBJ2-5 | NA | NA | TRBV5-1 | CASSQQGSLADVETQYF | TGCGCCAGCAGCCAACAAGGCAGCTTAGCGGACGTGGAGACCCAGTACTTC
TRBJ2-6 | NA | TRBD2 | TRBV4-1 | CASSQDFGGGFSGANVLTF | TGCGCCAGCAGCCAAGATTTTGGCGGGGGGTTCTCTGGGGCCAACGTCCTGACTTTC
TRBJ1-4 | NA | NA | TRBV11-2 | CASSIDREEKLFF | TGTGCCAGCAGCATAGACCGGGAGGAAAAACTGTTTTTT
TRBJ2-3 | NA | NA | TRBV4-1 | CASSQLWGTITDTQYF | TGCGCCAGCAGCCAACTTTGGGGCACCATCACAGATACGCAGTATTTT
TRBJ1-1 | NA | NA | TRBV19 | CASSTPTGRNTEAFF | TGTGCCAGTAGTACCCCTACAGGGAGGAACACTGAAGCTTTCTTT
TRBJ2-5 | NA | NA | TRBV7-8 | CASSRGRTQETQYF | TGTGCCAGCAGCCGAGGACGGACACAAGAGACCCAGTACTTC
TRBJ2-7 | NA | TRBD1 | TRBV6-1 | CASSRDRVSYEQYF | TGTGCCAGCAGCAGGGACAGGGTGTCCTACGAGCAGTACTTC
TRBJ2-7 | NA | NA | TRBV7-2 | CASSFQESYEQYF | TGTGCCAGCAGCTTCCAGGAAAGCTACGAGCAGTACTTC
TRBJ2-3 | once | NA | TRBV14 | CASSKGYSTDTQYF | TGTGCCAGCAGTAAGGGGTATAGCACAGATACGCAGTATTTT
TRBJ2-7 | few | TRBD1 | TRBV11-2 | CASSAGQDYEQYF | TGTGCCAGCAGCGCCGGACAGGACTACGAGCAGTACTTC
TRBJ1-1 | few | TRBD1 | TRBV5-1 | CASSLAGTGVDAFF | TGCGCCAGCAGCTTGGCCGGGACAGGGGTGGATGCTTTCTTT
TRBJ2-1 | NA | TRBD2 | TRBV6-9 | CARSGGAYNEQFF | TGTGCCAGAAGCGGGGGGGCCTACAATGAGCAGTTCTTC
TRBJ1-1 | NA | NA | TRBV6-6 | CASNVGANTEAFF | TGTGCCAGCAACGTAGGGGCGAACACTGAAGCTTTCTTT
TRBJ2-5 | NA | TRBD1 | TRBV5-1 | CASSLDDYGQGGETQYF | TGCGCCAGCAGCTTGGATGATTACGGACAGGGGGGCGAGACCCAGTACTTC
TRBJ2-1 | few | TRBD2 | TRBV5-1 | CASSLRAGGSYNEQFF | TGCGCCAGCAGCTTGCGGGCGGGGGGCTCCTACAATGAGCAGTTCTTC
TRBJ2-3 | once | NA | TRBV6-1 | CASSELSAVGVF | TGTGCCAGCAGTGAATTGAGTGCTGTCGGAGTTTTT
TRBJ2-7 | few | NA | TRBV6-1 | CASSQRYEQYF | TGTGCCAGCAGTCAGCGGTACGAGCAGTACTTC
TRBJ2-5 | NA | TRBD2 | TRBV7-8 | CASSVLATRQETQYF | TGTGCCAGCAGCGTACTAGCGACAAGACAAGAGACCCAGTACTTC
TRBJ2-2 | NA | TRBD2 | TRBV7-2 | CASSSPGRAGGELFF | TGTGCCAGCAGCTCCCCGGGGAGGGCGGGCGGGGAGCTGTTTTTT
TRBJ2-7 | few | TRBD2 | TRBV7-8 | CASSFPSGAAQGSYEQYF | TGTGCCAGCAGCTTTCCCAGCGGGGCGGCCCAGGGTTCCTACGAGCAGTACTTC
TRBJ2-3 | NA | TRBD2 | TRBV5-1 | CASSLEGGGDADTQYF | TGCGCCAGCAGCTTGGAGGGCGGGGGGGATGCAGATACGCAGTATTTT
TRBJ2-2 | NA | NA | TRBV4-3 | CASSHWTERKNTGELFF | TGCGCCAGCAGCCATTGGACAGAGAGAAAGAACACCGGGGAGCTGTTTTTT
TRBJ2-3 | NA | NA | TRBV5-5 | CASSFPGGTQYF | TGTGCCAGCAGCTTCCCCGGGGGTACGCAGTATTTT
TRBJ2-7 | NA | NA | TRBV7-2 | CASSESSRSYEQYF | TGTGCCAGCAGCGAATCTAGTCGCTCCTACGAGCAGTACTTC
TRBJ2-5 | NA | NA | TRBV11-2 | CASSPRWQQETQYF | TGTGCCAGCAGCCCCCGTTGGCAGCAAGAGACCCAGTACTTC
TRBJ2-1 | NA | TRBD1 | TRBV9 | CASSVLGQGGEQFF | TGTGCCAGCAGCGTTCTGGGACAGGGCGGTGAGCAGTTCTTC
TRBJ1-2 | few | TRBD1 | TRBV19 | CASSIETGQGNYGYPF | TGTGCCAGTAGTATAGAGACGGGACAGGGGAACTATGGCTACCCCTTC
TRBJ1-2 | NA | NA | TRBV21-1 | CASSKRGTGGAGYGYTF | TGTGCCAGCAGCAAAAGAGGGACGGGGGGCGCAGGCTATGGCTACACCTTC
TRBJ2-7 | NA | TRBD2 | TRBV4-2 | CASSQEGTGGPQEQYF | TGTGCCAGCAGCCAAGAGGGGACGGGGGGGCCTCAAGAGCAGTACTTC
TRBJ2-5 | NA | TRBD2 | TRBV2 | CASKAGGVETQYF | TGTGCCAGCAAAGCGGGGGGGGTGGAGACCCAGTACTTC
TRBJ1-6 | once | TRBD1 | TRBV30 | CAWNYRGPSPLHF | TGTGCCTGGAACTACAGGGGGCCTTCACCCCTCCACTTT
TRBJ1-2 | NA | NA | TRBV5-1 | CASSLGQNYGYTF | TGCGCCAGCAGCTTGGGGCAAAACTATGGCTACACCTTC